This T cell receptor (beta chain) comes out of a study of cytomegalovirus exposure and HLA in healthy donors. The wider study: Assignment to the Caucasian-associated ancestry cluster applied to around 82% of the approximately 360 genotyped donors.

Comment on this clone: The antigen remains undetermined.

General study findings and limits: Available immune exposure information was restricted to CMV serostatus only. Reports indicated that the classifier achieved high specificity and sensitivity in diagnosing cytomegalovirus status.

Vbeta (60) and Jbeta (13) primers were used in the PCR. The protocol was immunoSEQ multiplex PCR, while the TCRdb copy is restricted to in-frame clones and leaves out a portion. The table lists some 160,000 clones. Germline CDR1 and CDR2: MGHDK and SYGVNS. Trimming at V came to 4 bases and at J to 7 bases, leaving 3 bases not matched to a gene. CDR3 length: 14 amino acids. The gene calls are TRBV25-1 and TRBJ2-2, with 10 positions matching TRBD1. The sequencing sample was made of PBMCs. This receptor was obtained from a young man in good health and CMV-seronegative. CDR3 nucleotides: TGTGCCAGCAGTGGAGGACAGGGGGACGGGGAGCTGTTTTTT. Translation: CASSGGQGDGELFF.